The 12 T cell receptor beta chains below were found in one sample sequenced in a study of T cell responses to AZD1222 COVID-19 vaccine. Here immunoSEQ multiplex PCR was the method, and the copy in TCRdb shows in-frame clones only, minus some. Of some 140,000 clones listed, roughly nine tenths are singletons. Sequencing was performed on peripheral blood, taken on day 0 of AZD1222 vaccination. These receptors all stem from an adult in good health.

The chain combines TRBV12-2 with TRBJ2-2; the table's TRBD1 call for D was not verified on the DNA. TRBV12-2 is designated a pseudogene. The CDR3 length is 13 residues. Here the CDR3 DNA reads TGTGCAAGTCACCCAGGGCCGGTAGGGGAGCTGTTTTTT. Translation gives CASHPGPVGELFF.

This chain connects TRBV27 to TRBJ1-6; no reliable D call. The ends were cut back, 6 bases at V and 10 bases at J, with 10 bases in the middle. Germline V gene sequence: CDR1 MNHEY, CDR2 SMNVEV (reference sequence). The CDR3 has 12 amino acids. DNA of the CDR3: TGTGCCAGCAGCTTTCCCCAATCACCCCTCCACTTT. It encodes CASSFPQSPLHF.

The chain is built from TRBV18 and TRBJ1-5; 7 bases match TRBD1. Germline-derived CDR1 and CDR2 are KGHSH and LQKENI. The CDR3 loop spans 15 amino acids. After removal of 4 bases from V and 1 base from J, the junction contained 4 bases not matched to a gene. The CDR3 spells CASSLTGESNQPQHF. The DNA for the CDR3 is TGTGCCAGCTCACTCACAGGGGAGAGCAATCAGCCCCAGCATTTT.

This clone was recorded only once. The V call is TRBV2, the J call TRBJ1-2; D is uncertain. This CDR3 region has 14 residues. The V and J ends lost 7 bases and 4 bases respectively, with 16 bases between them. Germline loops: CDR1 SNHLY, CDR2 FYNNEI. CDR3 in amino acids: CASNPAPGGYGYTF. The CDR3 DNA follows: TGTGCCAGCAACCCCGCCCCGGGAGGCTATGGCTACACCTTC.

The chain couples TRBV21-1 to TRBJ2-1; TRBD2, the D gene given by the table, was not confirmed from the DNA. TRBV21-1 is classified as a pseudogene. This CDR3 has 17 amino acids. CDR3: CASSKSTSGGANNEQFF. The CDR3 coding sequence is TGTGCCAGCAGCAAAAGCACTAGCGGGGGGGCGAACAATGAGCAGTTCTTC.

The J gene is TRBJ2-5, the V gene TRBV9; tentatively, D is TRBD1 (6 bases). This CDR3 region has 15 residues. Between the trimmed V and J ends, which lost 0 bases and 5 bases, there was a span of 14 bases. Per the germline V gene, CDR1 is SGDLS and CDR2 is YYNGEE. The CDR3 DNA reads TGTGCCAGCAGCGTAGGGACAGATTTTAGGGAGACCCAGTACTTC. Amino acid sequence: CASSVGTDFRETQYF. Supplemented by reference TRBV9 and TRBJ2-5, the full variable domain reads DSGVTQTPKHLITATGQRVTLRCSPRSGDLSVYWYQQSLDQGLQFLIQYYNGEERAKGNILERFSAQQFPDLHSELNLSSLELGDSALYFCASSVGTDFRETQYFGPGTRLLVL.

The V call is TRBV7-2, the J call TRBJ2-5; D is possibly TRBD1 (6 bases). V was cut by 1 base and J by 4 bases, with 10 bases left in between. This CDR3 has 14 residues. In germline, CDR1 is SGHTA, CDR2 FQGNSA. CDR3 loop: CASSLDRVRETQYF. CDR3 in DNA: TGTGCCAGCAGCTTAGACAGGGTTCGAGAGACCCAGTACTTC.

This chain links TRBV7-9 with TRBJ1-2; no firm D call. Trimming removed 0 bases from V and 2 bases from J, with 13 bases in between. The CDR3 sequence is 16 residues long. Per the germline V gene, CDR1 is SEHNR and CDR2 is FQNEAQ (reference sequence). The CDR3: CASSLAQWAANYGYTF. As DNA, the CDR3 is TGTGCCAGCAGCTTAGCGCAATGGGCCGCCAACTATGGCTACACCTTC.

The chain couples TRBV7-2 to TRBJ2-7; TRBD2 matches at 8 bases. Per the germline V gene, CDR1 is SGHTA and CDR2 is FQGNSA. V lost 5 bases to trimming and J lost 3 bases; unmatched junction nucleotides: 6. This CDR3 is built from 14 residues. CDR3 residues: CASSAWSGGYEQYF. CDR3 nucleotides: TGTGCCAGCAGCGCTTGGAGCGGGGGCTACGAGCAGTACTTC.

J is TRBJ2-7 and V is TRBV28, with D perhaps TRBD1 (5 bases). Germline V lookup: CDR1 MDHEN, CDR2 SYDVKM. The V end lost 5 bases, the J end lost 9 bases, and 11 bases lay between the germline ends. The length of the CDR3 is 11 residues. CDR3 sequence (DNA): TGTGCCAGCAGTCTTGGGGCTTTGCAGTACTTC. It translates to CASSLGALQYF.

The chain employs TRBV10-3 and TRBJ1-6; 10 nucleotides agree with TRBD1. Trimming took 3 bases from V and 11 from J; bases not matched to a gene: 13. The length of the CDR3 is 17 residues. CDR1 is ENHRY, CDR2 SYGVKD, per germline. The CDR3 nucleotides are TGTGCCATCAGTGAAAATTTAATTGGGACAGGGGAGACACCCCTCCACTTT. Its protein product is CAISENLIGTGETPLHF.

This clone was seen a single time. The chain joins TRBV3-1 (or the pseudogene TRBV3-2) to TRBJ2-7; D unclear. The CDR3 has 13 residues. With 2 bases removed from V and 4 bases from J, the gap between germline ends came to 9 bases. In germline, CDR1 is LGHDT, CDR2 YNNKEL (reference sequence). The chain's CDR3 is CASSQIPTYEQYF. DNA for the CDR3: TGTGCCAGCAGCCAAATTCCTACATACGAGCAGTACTTC.